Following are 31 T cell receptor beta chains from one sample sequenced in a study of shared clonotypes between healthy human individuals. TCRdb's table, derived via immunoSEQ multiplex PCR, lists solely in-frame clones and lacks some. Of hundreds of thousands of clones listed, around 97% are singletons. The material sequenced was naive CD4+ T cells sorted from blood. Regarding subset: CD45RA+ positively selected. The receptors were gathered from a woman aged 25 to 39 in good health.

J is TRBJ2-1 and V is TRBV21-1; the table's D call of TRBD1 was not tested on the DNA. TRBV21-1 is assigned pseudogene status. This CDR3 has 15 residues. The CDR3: CASSNGDSYENEQFF. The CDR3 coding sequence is TGTGCCAGCAGCAATGGGGACAGCTACGAAAATGAGCAGTTCTTC.

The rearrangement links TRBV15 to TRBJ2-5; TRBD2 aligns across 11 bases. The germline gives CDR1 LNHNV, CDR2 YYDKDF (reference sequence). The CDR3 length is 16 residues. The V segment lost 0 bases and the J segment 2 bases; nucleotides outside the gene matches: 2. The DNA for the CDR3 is TGTGCCACCAGCAGAGATCCTAGCGGGAGGCAAGAGACCCAGTACTTC. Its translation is CATSRDPSGRQETQYF.

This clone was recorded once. The DNA of the CDR3 is TGTGCCAGCAGTCAGGGACTGGACAGGAGGGGGCAGCCCCAGCATTTT. It specifies CASSQGLDRRGQPQHF. This rearrangement joins TRBV28 to TRBJ1-5, with 7 bases identical to TRBD1. Germline V gives CDR1 MDHEN, CDR2 SYDVKM. Losses at the gene ends were 5 bases for V and 7 bases for J; bases not matched to a gene: 14. The CDR3 covers 16 residues.

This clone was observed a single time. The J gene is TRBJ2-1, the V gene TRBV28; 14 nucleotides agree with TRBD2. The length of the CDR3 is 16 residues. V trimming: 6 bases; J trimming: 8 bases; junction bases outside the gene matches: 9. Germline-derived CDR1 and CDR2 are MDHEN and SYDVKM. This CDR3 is CASSSGTSGRVDEQFF. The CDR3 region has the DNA TGTGCCAGCAGCTCCGGGACTAGCGGGAGAGTCGATGAGCAGTTCTTC.

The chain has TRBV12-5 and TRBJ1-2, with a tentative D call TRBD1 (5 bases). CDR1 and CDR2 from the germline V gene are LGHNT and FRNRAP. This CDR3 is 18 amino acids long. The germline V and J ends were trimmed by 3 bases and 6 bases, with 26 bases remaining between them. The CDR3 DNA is TGTGCTAGTGGTTTCTCCGTCCAAGGGGTACGCCCGCTTGATGGCTACACCTTC. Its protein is CASGFSVQGVRPLDGYTF.

CDR3 nucleotide sequence: TGTGCCAGCAGTTTGACGGGACTAGCCAATGAGCAGTTCTTC. Translating gives CASSLTGLANEQFF. The chain is built from TRBV27 and TRBJ2-1; 9 bases align to TRBD2. The germline CDR1 and CDR2 sequences are MNHEY and SMNVEV (reference sequence). This CDR3 is built from 14 residues. Trimming at V came to 3 bases and at J to 6 bases, leaving 3 bases not matched to a gene.

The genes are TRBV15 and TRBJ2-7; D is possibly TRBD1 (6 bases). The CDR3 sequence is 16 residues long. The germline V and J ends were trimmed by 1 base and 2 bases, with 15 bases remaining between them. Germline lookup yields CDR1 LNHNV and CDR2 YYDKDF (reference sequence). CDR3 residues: CATSRGGQLRAYEQYF. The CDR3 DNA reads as TGTGCCACCAGCAGAGGCGGACAGCTTAGGGCCTACGAGCAGTACTTC.

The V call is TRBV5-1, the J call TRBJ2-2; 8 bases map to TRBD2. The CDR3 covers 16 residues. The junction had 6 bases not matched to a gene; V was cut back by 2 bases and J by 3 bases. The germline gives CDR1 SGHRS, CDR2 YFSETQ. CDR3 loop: CASSLKAGVDTGELFF. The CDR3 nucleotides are TGCGCCAGCAGCTTAAAAGCGGGAGTGGACACCGGGGAGCTGTTTTTT.

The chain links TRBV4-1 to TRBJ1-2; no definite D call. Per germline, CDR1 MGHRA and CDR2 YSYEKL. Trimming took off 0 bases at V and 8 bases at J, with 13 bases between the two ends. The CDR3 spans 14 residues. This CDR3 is CASSQDRLRRGYTF. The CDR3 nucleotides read TGCGCCAGCAGCCAAGATAGGTTACGGCGGGGCTACACCTTC.

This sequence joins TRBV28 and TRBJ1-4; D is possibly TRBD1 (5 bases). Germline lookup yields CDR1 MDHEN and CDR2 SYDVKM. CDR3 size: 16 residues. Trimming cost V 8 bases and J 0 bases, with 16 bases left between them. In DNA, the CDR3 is TGTGCCAGCCGAATCTCGGGACTAGCAACTAATGAAAAACTGTTTTTT. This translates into CASRISGLATNEKLFF.

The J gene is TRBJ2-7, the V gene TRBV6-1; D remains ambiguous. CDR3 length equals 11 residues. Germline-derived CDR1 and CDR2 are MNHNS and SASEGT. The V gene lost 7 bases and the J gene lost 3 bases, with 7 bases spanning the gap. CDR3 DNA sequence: TGTGCCAGCAAGGGATTCTACGAGCAGTACTTC. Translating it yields CASKGFYEQYF.

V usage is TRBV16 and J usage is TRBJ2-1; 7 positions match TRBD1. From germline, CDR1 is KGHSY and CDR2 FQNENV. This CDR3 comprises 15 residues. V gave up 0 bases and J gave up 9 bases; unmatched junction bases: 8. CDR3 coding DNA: TGTGCCAGCAGCCAATCGCTCAGGTCAGGGGGTGAGCAGTTCTTC. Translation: CASSQSLRSGGEQFF.

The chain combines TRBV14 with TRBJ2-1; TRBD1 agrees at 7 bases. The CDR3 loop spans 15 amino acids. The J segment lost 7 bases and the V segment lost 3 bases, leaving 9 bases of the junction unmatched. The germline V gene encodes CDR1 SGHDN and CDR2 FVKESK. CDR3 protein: CASSQLLSRGNEQFF. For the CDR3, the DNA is TGTGCCAGCAGCCAGCTCTTATCCAGGGGGAATGAGCAGTTCTTC.

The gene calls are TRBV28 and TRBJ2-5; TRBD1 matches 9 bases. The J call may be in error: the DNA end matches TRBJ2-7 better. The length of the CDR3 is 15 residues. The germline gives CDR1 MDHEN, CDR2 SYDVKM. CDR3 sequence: CASRAPTGGFSEQYF. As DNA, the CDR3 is TGTGCCAGCAGGGCACCGACAGGGGGATTTAGCGAGCAGTACTTC.

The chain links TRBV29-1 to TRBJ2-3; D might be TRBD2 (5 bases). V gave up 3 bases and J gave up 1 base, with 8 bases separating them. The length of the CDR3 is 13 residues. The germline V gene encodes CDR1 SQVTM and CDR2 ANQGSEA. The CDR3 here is CSVDQEGTDTQYF. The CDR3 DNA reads TGCAGCGTTGATCAGGAGGGCACAGATACGCAGTATTTT.

The CDR3 DNA is TGTGCCAGCAGTTACATCACCCTCGGGGCCAACGTCCTGACTTTC. Protein product: CASSYITLGANVLTF. The chain carries TRBV6-6 and TRBJ2-6; no reliable D call. This CDR3 region has 15 residues. Germline assignment: CDR1 MNHNY and CDR2 SVGAGI (reference sequence). Trimming left V 2 bases short and J 4 bases short, with 9 bases between.

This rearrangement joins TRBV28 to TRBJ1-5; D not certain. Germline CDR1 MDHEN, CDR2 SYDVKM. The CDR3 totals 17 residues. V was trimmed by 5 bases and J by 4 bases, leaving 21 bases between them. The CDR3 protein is CASSPPSAVVSNQPQHF. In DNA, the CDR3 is TGTGCCAGCAGTCCCCCCTCCGCGGTGGTAAGTAATCAGCCCCAGCATTTT.

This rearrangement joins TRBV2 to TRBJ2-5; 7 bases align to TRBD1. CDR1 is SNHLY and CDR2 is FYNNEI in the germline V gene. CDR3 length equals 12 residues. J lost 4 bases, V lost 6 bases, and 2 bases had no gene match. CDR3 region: CASRGGGETQYF. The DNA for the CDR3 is TGTGCCAGCAGAGGGGGCGGAGAGACCCAGTACTTC.

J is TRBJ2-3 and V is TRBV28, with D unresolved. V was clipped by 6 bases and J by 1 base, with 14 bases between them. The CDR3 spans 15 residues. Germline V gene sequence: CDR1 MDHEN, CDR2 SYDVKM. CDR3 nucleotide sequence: TGTGCCAGCAGCAGTTCTCCAGAGGGCACAGATACGCAGTATTTT. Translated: CASSSSPEGTDTQYF. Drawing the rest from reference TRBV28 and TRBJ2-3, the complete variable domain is DVKVTQSSRYLVKRTGEKVFLECVQDMDHENMFWYRQDPGLGLRLIYFSYDVKMKEKGDIPEGYSVSREKKERFSLILESASTNQTSMYLCASSSSPEGTDTQYFGPGTRLTVL.

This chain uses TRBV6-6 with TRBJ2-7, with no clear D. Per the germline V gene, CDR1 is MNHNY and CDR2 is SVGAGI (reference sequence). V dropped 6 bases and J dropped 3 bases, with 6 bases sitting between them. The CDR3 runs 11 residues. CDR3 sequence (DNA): TGTGCCAGCAGGAACAACTACGAGCAGTACTTC. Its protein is CASRNNYEQYF.

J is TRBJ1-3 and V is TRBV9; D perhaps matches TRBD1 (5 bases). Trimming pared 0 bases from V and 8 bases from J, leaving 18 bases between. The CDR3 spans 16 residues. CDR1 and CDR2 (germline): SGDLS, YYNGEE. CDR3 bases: TGTGCCAGCAGCGTAGGTAGAAGGGGTCGAGGGGACACCATATATTTT. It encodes CASSVGRRGRGDTIYF.

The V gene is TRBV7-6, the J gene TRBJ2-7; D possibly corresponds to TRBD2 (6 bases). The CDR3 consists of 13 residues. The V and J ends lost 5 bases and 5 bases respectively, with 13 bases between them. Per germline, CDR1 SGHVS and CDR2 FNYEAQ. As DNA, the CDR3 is TGTGCCAGCAGCCGCGGGACTTCCAACGAGCAGTACTTC. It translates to CASSRGTSNEQYF.

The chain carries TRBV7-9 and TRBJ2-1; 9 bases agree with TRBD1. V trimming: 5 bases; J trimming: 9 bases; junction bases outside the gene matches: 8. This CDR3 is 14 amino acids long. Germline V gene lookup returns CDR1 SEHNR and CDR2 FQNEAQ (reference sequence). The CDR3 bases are TGTGCCAGCAGCCCGGGACAGGGAGAAGTTGAGCAGTTCTTC. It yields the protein CASSPGQGEVEQFF.

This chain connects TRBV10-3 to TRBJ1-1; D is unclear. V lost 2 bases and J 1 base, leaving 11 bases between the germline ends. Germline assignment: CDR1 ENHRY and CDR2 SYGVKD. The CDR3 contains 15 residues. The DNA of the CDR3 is TGTGCCATCAGTGAGCGTACGGAGGAGAACACTGAAGCTTTCTTT. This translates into CAISERTEENTEAFF.

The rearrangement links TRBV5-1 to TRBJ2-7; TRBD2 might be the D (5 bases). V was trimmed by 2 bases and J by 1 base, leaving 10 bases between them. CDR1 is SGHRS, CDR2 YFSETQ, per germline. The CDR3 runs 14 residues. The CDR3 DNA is TGCGCCAGCAGCTTTACGGGCGGGTCCTACGAGCAGTACTTC. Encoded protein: CASSFTGGSYEQYF. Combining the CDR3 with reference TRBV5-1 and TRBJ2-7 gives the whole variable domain KAGVTQTPRYLIKTRGQQVTLSCSPISGHRSVSWYQQTPGQGLQFLFEYFSETQRNKGNFPGRFSGRQFSNSRSEMNVSTLELGDSALYLCASSFTGGSYEQYFGPGTRLTVT.

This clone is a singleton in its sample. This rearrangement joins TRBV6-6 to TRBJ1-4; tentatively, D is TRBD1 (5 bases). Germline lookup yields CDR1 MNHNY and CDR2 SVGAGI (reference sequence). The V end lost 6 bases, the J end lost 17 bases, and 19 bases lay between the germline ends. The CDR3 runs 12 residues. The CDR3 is CASRLERGTVFF. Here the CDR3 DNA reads TGTGCCAGCAGACTGGAGCGCGGGACTGTTTTTTTT.

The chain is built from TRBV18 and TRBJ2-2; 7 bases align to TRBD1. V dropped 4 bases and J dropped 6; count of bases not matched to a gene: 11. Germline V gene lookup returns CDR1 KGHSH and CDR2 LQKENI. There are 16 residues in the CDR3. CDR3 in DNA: TGTGCCAGCTCACAAACTTCGACAGGGAAGGCCGGGGAGCTGTTTTTT. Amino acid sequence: CASSQTSTGKAGELFF.

The CDR3 DNA is TGTGCCAGCAGCTTAGGGGCTAGCGGGCACCAAGAGACCCAGTACTTC. Its protein product is CASSLGASGHQETQYF. The chain couples TRBV7-2 to TRBJ2-5, with 8 bases matching TRBD2. This CDR3 contains 16 residues. Per the germline V gene, CDR1 is SGHTA and CDR2 is FQGNSA. The junction had 4 bases not matched to a gene; V was cut back by 1 base and J by 0 bases.

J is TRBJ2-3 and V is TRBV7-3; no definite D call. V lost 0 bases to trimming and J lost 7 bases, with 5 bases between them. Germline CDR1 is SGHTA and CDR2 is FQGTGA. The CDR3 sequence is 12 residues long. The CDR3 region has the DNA TGTGCCAGCAGCTTAACACCTAATACGCAGTATTTT. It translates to CASSLTPNTQYF.

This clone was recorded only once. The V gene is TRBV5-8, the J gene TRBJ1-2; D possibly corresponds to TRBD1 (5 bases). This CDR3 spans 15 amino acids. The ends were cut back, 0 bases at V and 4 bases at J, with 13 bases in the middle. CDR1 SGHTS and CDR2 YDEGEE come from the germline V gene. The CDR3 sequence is CASSLAGARTYGYTF. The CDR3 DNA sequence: TGTGCCAGCAGCTTGGCCGGGGCCCGCACCTATGGCTACACCTTC.

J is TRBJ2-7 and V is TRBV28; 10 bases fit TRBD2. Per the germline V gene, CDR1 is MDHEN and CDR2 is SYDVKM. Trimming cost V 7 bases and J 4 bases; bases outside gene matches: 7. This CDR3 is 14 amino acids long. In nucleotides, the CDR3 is TGTGCCAGCAAGGAGCTAGCGGGAGCGTACGAGCAGTACTTC. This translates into CASKELAGAYEQYF. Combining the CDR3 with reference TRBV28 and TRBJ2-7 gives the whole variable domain DVKVTQSSRYLVKRTGEKVFLECVQDMDHENMFWYRQDPGLGLRLIYFSYDVKMKEKGDIPEGYSVSREKKERFSLILESASTNQTSMYLCASKELAGAYEQYFGPGTRLTVT.